These 20 T cell receptor beta chains came from one sample sequenced in a study of CD8 T cells in Susac syndrome. Reverse transcription of roughly 0.5 to 1 ug RNA used random hexamers. MiXCR, run by TCRdb on the immunoSEQ multiplex PCR reads, gives a single entry per CDR3 protein. The sample has 300,000 or so distinct CDR3 sequences; about 92% are singletons. Input material: CD4+ T cells from PBMCs. The receptors were gathered from a human donor with multiple sclerosis.

CDR3 coding DNA: TGTGCCAGCAGCTTCGGACAGGAGTACAATGAGCAGTTCTTC. This translates into CASSFGQEYNEQFF. The chain uses TRBV7-2 and TRBJ2-1; TRBD1 matches at 7 bases. Unmatched junction bases numbered 3, after V lost 3 bases and J lost 4 bases. The V gene's germline CDR1 is SGHTA and CDR2 FQGNSA. The CDR3 has 14 amino acids.

The chain is built from TRBV7-9 and TRBJ1-1; D is unresolved. The germline V gene has CDR1 SEHNR and CDR2 FQNEAQ (reference sequence). The CDR3 is 14 residues long. The V end lost 1 base, the J end lost 3 bases, and 9 bases lay between the germline ends. The DNA for the CDR3 is TGTGCCAGCAGCTTAGGATCGGTAGACACTGAAGCTTTCTTT. Encoded protein: CASSLGSVDTEAFF.

This clonotype was seen a handful of times. The chain links TRBV3-1 to TRBJ1-1; a possible D gene is TRBD1 (5 bases). Trimming removed 2 bases from V and 5 bases from J, with 9 bases in between. From germline, CDR1 is LGHDT and CDR2 YNNKEL (reference sequence). CDR3 length equals 13 residues. The CDR3 DNA is TGTGCCAGCAGCCAATCGGGGGGGACTGAAGCTTTCTTT. This codes for CASSQSGGTEAFF.

The gene calls are TRBV6-2 or TRBV6-3 and TRBJ1-1, with D possibly matching TRBD1 (5 bases). Germline CDR1 and CDR2: MNHEY and SVGEGT. The CDR3 consists of 13 residues. V lost 8 bases to trimming and J lost 2 bases, with 12 bases between them. The CDR3 bases are TGTGCCAGCCGGAGGGGATACAACACTGAAGCTTTCTTT. It is translated as CASRRGYNTEAFF.

This chain joins TRBV4-1 and TRBJ2-7; D might be TRBD1 (7 bases). The CDR3 extends over 18 amino acids. Germline-derived CDR1 and CDR2 are MGHRA and YSYEKL. V lost 3 bases to trimming and J lost 4 bases, with 25 bases between them. CDR3 coding DNA: TGCGCCAGCAGCCAGGGCCCCCTACGCAGGGGGGTGGATTACGAGCAGTACTTC. It translates to CASSQGPLRRGVDYEQYF.

This clonotype was detected once. The V and J genes are TRBV12-3 or TRBV12-4 and TRBJ2-1; 10 nucleotides match TRBD2. The CDR3 consists of 12 residues. The trim removed 7 bases at V and 11 bases at J, leaving 5 bases unmatched. The chain's CDR3 is CASTQGLAKQFF. CDR3 bases: TGTGCCAGCACCCAGGGACTAGCGAAGCAGTTCTTC.

The chain uses TRBV12-3 or TRBV12-4 and TRBJ2-3; the match to TRBD2 covers 7 bases. J lost 2 bases, V lost 2 bases, and 13 bases had no gene match. The CDR3 covers 18 residues. For the CDR3, the DNA is TGTGCCAGCAGTTTAAACCACCGACGGCGGGGGTTCACAGATACGCAGTATTTT. Amino acid sequence: CASSLNHRRRGFTDTQYF.

The chain carries TRBV20-1 and TRBJ2-7, with D possibly being TRBD2 (6 bases). The CDR3 length is 15 residues. V was clipped by 1 base and J by 1 base, with 14 bases between them. Germline assignment: CDR1 DFQATT and CDR2 SNEGSKA (reference sequence). The chain's CDR3 is CSARGEAGGSYEQYV. CDR3 nucleotides: TGCAGTGCTAGAGGGGAAGCGGGTGGGTCCTACGAGCAGTACGTC.

In nucleotides, the CDR3 is TGTGCCAGCAGCTTACAGATGGAGACCCAGTACTTC. It yields the protein CASSLQMETQYF. The chain has TRBV7-9 and TRBJ2-5; D is unresolved. V shed 2 bases and J shed 5 bases, with 6 bases lying between them. Germline values: CDR1 SEHNR, CDR2 FQNEAQ (reference sequence). CDR3 length equals 12 residues.

V usage is TRBV10-2 and J usage is TRBJ1-5; D remains unclear. CDR1 and CDR2 (germline): WSHSY, SAAADI. Trimming cost V 9 bases and J 0 bases, with 12 bases left between them. The length of the CDR3 is 14 residues. The DNA for the CDR3 is TGCGCCAGTTGTGACCGTTATAGCAATCAGCCCCAGCATTTT. Amino acid sequence: CASCDRYSNQPQHF.

The rearrangement uses TRBV10-3 and TRBJ2-7; D is unresolved. The germline V and J ends were trimmed by 6 bases and 3 bases, with 18 bases remaining between them. This CDR3 has 15 amino acids. CDR1 and CDR2 from the germline V gene are ENHRY and SYGVKD. CDR3 amino acids: CAISPIVGTYYEQYF. CDR3 nucleotides: TGTGCCATCAGCCCCATAGTGGGAACCTACTACGAGCAGTACTTC.

The V and J genes are TRBV30 and TRBJ1-4, with 9 bases aligning to TRBD1. The ends lost 1 base at V and 7 bases at J; junction bases unmatched: 7. This CDR3 is 15 amino acids long. Germline CDR1 and CDR2: GTSNPN and SVGIG (reference sequence). DNA of the CDR3: TGTGCCTGGAGTGCCACATTGGACAGGGGTGAAAAACTGTTTTTT. It yields the protein CAWSATLDRGEKLFF.

In this sample, this clonotype turned up a few times. CDR3 sequence: CAWSRPGEWWPYEQYF. The CDR3 nucleotides are TGTGCCTGGAGCAGACCGGGGGAGTGGTGGCCCTACGAGCAGTACTTC. The J gene is TRBJ2-7, the V gene TRBV30, with TRBD2 as a possible D gene (6 bases). The V end was cut by 3 bases, the J end by 2 bases, with 20 bases between. The germline gives CDR1 GTSNPN, CDR2 SVGIG (reference sequence). This CDR3 is 16 amino acids long.

V gene TRBV6-1 combines with J gene TRBJ2-5; no definite D call. V lost 10 bases and J 0 bases, leaving 12 bases between the germline ends. From germline, CDR1 is MNHNS and CDR2 SASEGT. There are 13 residues in the CDR3. Here the CDR3 DNA reads TGTGCCACTTCCCCCAGACACCAAGAGACCCAGTACTTC. It codes for CATSPRHQETQYF.

The chain carries TRBV29-1 and TRBJ2-1; 9 bases map to TRBD1. Looked up from germline, CDR1 is SQVTM and CDR2 is ANQGSEA. The CDR3 spans 13 residues. Germline trimming cut 4 bases from V and 7 bases from J; bases unmatched to any gene: 5. CDR3 sequence reads: CSVAAGQGNEQFF. The CDR3, as DNA: TGCAGCGTTGCCGCGGGACAGGGAAATGAGCAGTTCTTC.

The chain uses TRBV11-2 and TRBJ1-1; no clear D gene. CDR1 and CDR2 from the germline V gene are SGHAT and FQNNGV. V was shortened by 3 bases and J by 6 bases, with 5 bases between the two germline ends. There are 11 residues in the CDR3. Here the CDR3 DNA reads TGTGCCAGCAGCTTGAGCTCTGAAGCTTTCTTT. Its protein product is CASSLSSEAFF.

The rearrangement joins TRBV19 to TRBJ1-2; 9 positions agree with TRBD1. V shed 5 bases and J 3 bases; nucleotides not matched to a gene: 7. The CDR3 is 15 residues long. Looked up from germline, CDR1 is LNHDA and CDR2 is SQIVND (reference sequence). The CDR3 region has the DNA TGTGCCAGTAGTTTCGGACAGGGGAGAGACTATGGCTACACCTTC. Translating gives CASSFGQGRDYGYTF.

The chain has TRBV27 and TRBJ2-7; unclear D gene. The germline V gene encodes CDR1 MNHEY and CDR2 SMNVEV (reference sequence). The CDR3 is made up of 13 amino acids. V was cut by 3 bases and J by 0 bases, with 6 bases left in between. The CDR3 here is CASSFASSYEQYF. In DNA form, the CDR3 reads TGTGCCAGCAGTTTCGCGAGCTCCTACGAGCAGTACTTC.

The V gene is TRBV6-1, the J gene TRBJ2-2; no clear D. V was cut by 4 bases and J by 3 bases, with 12 bases left in between. CDR3 length: 15 residues. CDR1 and CDR2 (germline): MNHNS, SASEGT. The CDR3 spells CASSGMVVYTGELFF. The CDR3 DNA is TGTGCCAGCAGTGGGATGGTGGTTTACACCGGGGAGCTGTTTTTT.

The V call is TRBV29-1, the J call TRBJ1-1; D is possibly TRBD1 (6 bases). Trimming took off 5 bases at V and 3 bases at J, with 13 bases between the two ends. CDR1 is SQVTM, CDR2 ANQGSEA, per germline. This CDR3 region has 13 residues. Written as DNA, the CDR3 is TGCAGCGTTTCGGGGGGCGGCGACACTGAAGCTTTCTTT. Its translation: CSVSGGGDTEAFF.